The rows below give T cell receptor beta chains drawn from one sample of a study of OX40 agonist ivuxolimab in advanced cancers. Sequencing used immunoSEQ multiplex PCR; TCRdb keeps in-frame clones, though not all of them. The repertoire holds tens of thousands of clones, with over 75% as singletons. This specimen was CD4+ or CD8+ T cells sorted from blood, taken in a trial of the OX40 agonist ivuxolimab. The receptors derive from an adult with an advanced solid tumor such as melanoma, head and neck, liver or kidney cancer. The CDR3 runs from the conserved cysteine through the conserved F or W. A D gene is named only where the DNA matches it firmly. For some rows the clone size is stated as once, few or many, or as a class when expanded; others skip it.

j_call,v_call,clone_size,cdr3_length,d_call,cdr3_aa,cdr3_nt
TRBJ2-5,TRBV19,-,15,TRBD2,CASSMGGLEKETQYF,TGTGCCAGTAGTATGGGGGGACTAGAAAAAGAGACCCAGTACTTC
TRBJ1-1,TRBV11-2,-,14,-,CASSFSGPGGEAFF,TGTGCCAGCAGCTTCTCGGGACCAGGTGGTGAAGCTTTCTTT
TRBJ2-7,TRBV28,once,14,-,CASRTQWTSYEQYF,TGTGCCAGCAGGACTCAATGGACCTCCTACGAGCAGTACTTC
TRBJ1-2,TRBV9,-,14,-,CASSVASDFLGYTF,TGTGCCAGCAGCGTAGCATCGGACTTTTTGGGCTACACCTTC
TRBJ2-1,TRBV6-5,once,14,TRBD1,CASRRTGVGDEQFF,TGTGCCAGCAGAAGGACAGGGGTTGGCGATGAGCAGTTCTTC
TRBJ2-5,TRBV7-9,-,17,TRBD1,CASSLFTGGWLQETQYF,TGTGCCAGCAGCTTATTTACAGGGGGTTGGTTACAAGAGACCCAGTACTTC
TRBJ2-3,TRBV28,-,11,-,CASRGGRTQYF,TGTGCCAGCAGGGGGGGCCGAACGCAGTATTTT
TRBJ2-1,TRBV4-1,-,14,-,CASSHLGRMDEQFF,TGCGCCAGCAGCCATCTAGGACGTATGGATGAGCAGTTCTTC
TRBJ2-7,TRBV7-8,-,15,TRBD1,CASSLAWGQGNEQYF,TGTGCCAGCAGCTTAGCGTGGGGACAGGGGAACGAGCAGTACTTC
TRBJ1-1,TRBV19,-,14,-,CASIRPGVDTEAFF,TGTGCCAGTATCCGCCCAGGGGTAGACACTGAAGCTTTCTTT
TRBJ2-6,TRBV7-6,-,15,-,CASSDRWSGANVLTF,TGTGCCAGCAGCGACCGGTGGTCTGGGGCCAACGTCCTGACTTTC
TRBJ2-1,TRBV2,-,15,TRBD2,CASSIAGLPVNEQFF,TGTGCCAGCAGCATAGCGGGACTACCTGTCAATGAGCAGTTCTTC
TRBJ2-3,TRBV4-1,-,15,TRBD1,CASSLQGASTDTQYF,TGCGCCAGCAGCCTACAGGGGGCCTCGACAGATACGCAGTATTTT
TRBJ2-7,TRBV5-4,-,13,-,CASGIGTSYEQYF,TGTGCCAGCGGGATAGGGACCTCCTACGAGCAGTACTTC
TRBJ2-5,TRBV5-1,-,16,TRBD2,CASSLDPGTSQETQYF,TGCGCCAGCAGCTTGGACCCCGGGACTAGTCAAGAGACCCAGTACTTC
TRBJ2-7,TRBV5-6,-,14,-,CASSLDEGTYEQYF,TGTGCCAGCAGCCTGGATGAGGGTACCTACGAGCAGTACTTC
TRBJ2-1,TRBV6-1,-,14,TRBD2,CASTPAGVGNEQFF,TGTGCCAGCACCCCAGCGGGAGTGGGGAATGAGCAGTTCTTC
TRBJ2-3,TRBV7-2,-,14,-,CASSPGGAVDTQYF,TGTGCCAGCAGTCCCGGTGGGGCTGTTGATACGCAGTATTTT
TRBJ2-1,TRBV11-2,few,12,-,CASSRWTREQFF,TGTGCCAGCAGCCGGTGGACGCGGGAGCAGTTCTTC
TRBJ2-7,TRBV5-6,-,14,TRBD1,CASSLAGTGVEQYF,TGTGCCAGCAGCTTGGCGGGGACAGGGGTCGAGCAGTACTTC
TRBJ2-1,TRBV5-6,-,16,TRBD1,CASSLGTGKPYNEQFF,TGTGCCAGCAGCTTGGGGACAGGGAAACCTTACAATGAGCAGTTCTTC
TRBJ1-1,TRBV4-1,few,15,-,CASSQEGWGARGTFF,TGCGCCAGCAGCCAAGAAGGGTGGGGGGCAAGGGGAACTTTCTTT
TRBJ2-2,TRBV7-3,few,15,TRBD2,CASSPFTSGTGELFF,TGTGCCAGCAGCCCATTCACTAGCGGGACCGGGGAGCTGTTTTTT
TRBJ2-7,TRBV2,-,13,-,CASSGDGYYEQYF,TGTGCCAGCAGTGGAGACGGCTACTACGAGCAGTACTTC
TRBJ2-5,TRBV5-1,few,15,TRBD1,CASSSTGTAKETQYF,TGCGCCAGCAGCTCGACAGGGACAGCAAAAGAGACCCAGTACTTC
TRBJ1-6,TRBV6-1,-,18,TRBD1,CASSEVLGQGRDNSPLHF,TGTGCCAGCAGTGAAGTTTTGGGACAGGGGCGTGATAATTCACCCCTCCACTTT
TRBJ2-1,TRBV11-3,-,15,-,CASSQLIPGNNEQFF,TGTGCCAGCAGCCAGCTTATCCCCGGTAACAATGAGCAGTTCTTC
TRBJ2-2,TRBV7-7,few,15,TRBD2,CASSSTSGNTGELFF,TGTGCTAGCAGCTCTACTAGCGGTAACACCGGGGAGCTGTTTTTT
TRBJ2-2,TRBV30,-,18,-,CAWSVRGRHLANTGELFF,TGTGCCTGGAGTGTACGGGGTAGGCATCTCGCGAACACCGGGGAGCTGTTTTTT
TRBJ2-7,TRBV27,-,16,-,CASSSMRQGVTYEQYF,TGTGCCAGCAGTTCGATGCGGCAGGGAGTAACCTACGAGCAGTACTTC
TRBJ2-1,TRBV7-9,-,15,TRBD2,CASRKAGVSLNEQFF,TGTGCCAGCCGGAAAGCGGGAGTGAGCCTCAATGAGCAGTTCTTC
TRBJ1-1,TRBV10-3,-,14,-,CAITEIWRGTEAFF,TGTGCCATCACAGAGATCTGGAGGGGCACTGAAGCTTTCTTT
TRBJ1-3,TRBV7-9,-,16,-,CASSLVGDQRGNTIYF,TGTGCCAGCAGCTTAGTCGGCGACCAACGGGGAAACACCATATATTTT
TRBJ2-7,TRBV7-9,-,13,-,CASSDYETYEQYF,TGTGCCAGCAGCGACTACGAGACCTACGAGCAGTACTTC
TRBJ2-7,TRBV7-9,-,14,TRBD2,CASSLAASGNEQYF,TGTGCCAGCAGCTTAGCGGCTAGCGGGAACGAGCAGTACTTC
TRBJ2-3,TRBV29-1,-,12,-,CSGWELADTQYF,TGCAGCGGGTGGGAGTTAGCAGATACGCAGTATTTT
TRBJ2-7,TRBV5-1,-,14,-,CASSPSAGDYEQYF,TGCGCCAGCAGCCCGTCCGCAGGAGACTACGAGCAGTACTTC
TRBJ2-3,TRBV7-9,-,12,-,CASSSPPGLSSF,TGTGCCAGCAGCTCTCCACCGGGACTTTCCTCCTTT
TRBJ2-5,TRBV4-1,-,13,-,CASSLQSQETQYF,TGCGCCAGCAGCCTCCAGAGCCAAGAGACCCAGTACTTC
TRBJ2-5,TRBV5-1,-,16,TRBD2,CATKPSTGGPEETQYF,TGCGCCACCAAACCCAGTACGGGAGGGCCGGAAGAGACCCAGTACTTC
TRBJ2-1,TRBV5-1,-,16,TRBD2,CASSLAPGLTYNEQFF,TGCGCCAGCAGCCTGGCGCCGGGACTAACCTACAATGAGCAGTTCTTC
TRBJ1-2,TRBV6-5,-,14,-,CASSDNRQNYGYTF,TGTGCCAGCAGTGACAATAGACAGAACTATGGCTACACCTTC
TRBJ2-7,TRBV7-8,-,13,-,CASSFSTGSEQYF,TGTGCCAGCAGCTTCTCGACAGGCTCCGAGCAGTACTTC
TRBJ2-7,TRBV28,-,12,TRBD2,CASRGTSYEQYF,TGTGCCAGCAGGGGGACTAGCTACGAGCAGTACTTC
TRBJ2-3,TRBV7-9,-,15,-,CASSFHRVVTDTQYF,TGTGCCAGCAGCTTTCACAGGGTAGTTACAGATACGCAGTATTTT
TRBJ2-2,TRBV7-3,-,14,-,CASSLRGHTGELFF,TGTGCCAGCAGCTTAAGAGGTCACACCGGGGAGCTGTTTTTT
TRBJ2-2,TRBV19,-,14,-,CASSLGRNTGELFF,TGTGCCAGTAGTTTGGGCAGGAACACCGGGGAGCTGTTTTTT
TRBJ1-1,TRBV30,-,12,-,CAWRFVNTEAFF,TGTGCCTGGAGATTCGTGAACACTGAAGCTTTCTTT
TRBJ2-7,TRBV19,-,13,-,CASSTGRANEQYF,TGTGCCAGTAGTACGGGACGCGCGAACGAGCAGTACTTC
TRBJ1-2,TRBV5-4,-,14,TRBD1,CASSLDQGDYGYTF,TGTGCCAGCAGCTTGGACCAGGGGGACTATGGCTACACCTTC
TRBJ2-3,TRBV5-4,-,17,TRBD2,CASSLELNSGSTDTQYF,TGTGCCAGCAGCTTGGAGCTAAATAGCGGGAGCACAGATACGCAGTATTTT
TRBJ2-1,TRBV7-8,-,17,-,CASSARRRSGHSTEQFF,TGTGCCAGCAGCGCCCGGCGTCGATCCGGGCATAGCACTGAGCAGTTCTTC
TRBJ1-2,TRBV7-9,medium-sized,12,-,CASSGTEYGYTF,TGTGCCAGCTCGGGGACGGAATATGGCTACACCTTC
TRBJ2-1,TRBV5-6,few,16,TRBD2,CASSLVGTSGSIRQFF,TGTGCCAGCAGCTTGGTCGGCACTAGCGGGAGTATTAGGCAGTTCTTC
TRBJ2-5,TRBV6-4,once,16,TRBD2,CASSPSGVGVEETQYF,TGTGCCAGCAGTCCTAGCGGGGTAGGAGTGGAAGAGACCCAGTACTTC